This T cell receptor beta chain was found in a study of T-cell memory formation after mild COVID-19. V was trimmed by 3 bases and J by 4 bases, leaving 9 bases between them. Germline V lookup: CDR1 MGHDK, CDR2 SYGVNS. This CDR3 contains 14 residues. TCRdb re-analysed the 5' RACE reads in MiXCR, keeping a single row per CDR3 protein. Here the sample spans 310,000 or so distinct CDR3 sequences, roughly 15% being singletons. This clonotype was observed a handful of times. This receptor was taken from a man aged 18 to 29 who had mild COVID-19 (a few samples of this study predate the infection). Cell type and time point are not known. The sequenced sample consisted of PBMCs or a T cell subset sorted from them (not recorded which). This chain joins TRBV25-1 and TRBJ2-2, with D unclear. CDR3 sequence reads: CASSDYRATGELFF. CDR3 sequence (DNA): TGTGCCAGCAGTGACTACCGGGCCACCGGGGAGCTGTTTTTT. The full variable domain, in which reference TRBV25-1 and TRBJ2-2 provide the parts outside the CDR3, is EADIYQTPRYLVIGTGKKITLECSQTMGHDKMYWYQQDPGMELHLIHYSYGVNSTEKGDLSSESTVSRIRTEHFPLTLESARPSHTSQYLCASSDYRATGELFFGEGSRLTVL.